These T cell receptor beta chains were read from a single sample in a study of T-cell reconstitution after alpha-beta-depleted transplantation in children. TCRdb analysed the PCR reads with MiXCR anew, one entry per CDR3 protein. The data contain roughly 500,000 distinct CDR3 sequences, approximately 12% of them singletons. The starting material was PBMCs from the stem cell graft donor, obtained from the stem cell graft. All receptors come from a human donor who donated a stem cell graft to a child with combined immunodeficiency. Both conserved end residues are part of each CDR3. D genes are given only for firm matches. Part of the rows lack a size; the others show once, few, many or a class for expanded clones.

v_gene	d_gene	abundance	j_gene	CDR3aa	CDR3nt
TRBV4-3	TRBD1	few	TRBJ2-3	CASSRGQGSDTQYF	TGCGCCAGCAGCCGTGGACAGGGGTCAGATACGCAGTATTTT
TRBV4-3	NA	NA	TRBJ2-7	CASSQEPLEGYEQYF	TGCGCCAGCAGCCAAGAGCCCCTCGAGGGGTACGAGCAGTACTTC
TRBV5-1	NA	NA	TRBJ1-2	CASSLGGFPSGGYTF	TGCGCCAGCAGCTTGGGCGGTTTCCCCTCCGGTGGCTACACCTTC
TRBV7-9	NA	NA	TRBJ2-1	CASSPGTSDENEQFF	TGTGCCAGCAGCCCCGGGACCTCAGACGAGAATGAGCAGTTCTTC
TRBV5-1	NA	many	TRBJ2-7	CASRIGDEQYF	TGCGCCAGCAGAATAGGGGACGAGCAGTACTTC
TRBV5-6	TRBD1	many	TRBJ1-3	CASSLWTGFSGNTIYF	TGTGCCAGCAGCTTATGGACAGGGTTCTCTGGAAACACCATATATTTT
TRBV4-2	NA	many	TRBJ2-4	CASSQVLGANDLAKNIQYF	TGTGCCAGCAGCCAAGTCCTGGGGGCGAACGACTTAGCCAAAAACATTCAGTACTTC
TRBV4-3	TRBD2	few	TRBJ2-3	CASSQRPSGGSTDTQYF	TGCGCCAGCAGCCAACGCCCTAGCGGGGGGAGCACAGATACGCAGTATTTT
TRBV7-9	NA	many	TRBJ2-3	CASSAPHTQYF	TGTGCCAGCAGCGCGCCCCATACGCAGTATTTT
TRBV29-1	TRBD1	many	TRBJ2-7	CSAGQGNEQYF	TGCAGCGCCGGACAGGGGAACGAGCAGTACTTC
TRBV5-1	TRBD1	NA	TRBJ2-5	CASSTGQSGETQYF	TGCGCCAGCAGCACGGGACAGTCGGGGGAGACCCAGTACTTC